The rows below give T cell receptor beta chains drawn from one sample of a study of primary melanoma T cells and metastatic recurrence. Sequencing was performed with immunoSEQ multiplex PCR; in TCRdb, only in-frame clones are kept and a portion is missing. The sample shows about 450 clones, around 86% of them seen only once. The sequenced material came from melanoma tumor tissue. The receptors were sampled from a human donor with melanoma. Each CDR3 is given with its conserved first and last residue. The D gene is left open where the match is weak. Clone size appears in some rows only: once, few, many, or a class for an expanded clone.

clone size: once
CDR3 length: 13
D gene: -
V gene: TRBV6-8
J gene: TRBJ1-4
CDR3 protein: CATVGGRGEKLFF
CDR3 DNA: TGTGCCACCGTAGGGGGAAGAGGTGAAAAACTGTTTTTT

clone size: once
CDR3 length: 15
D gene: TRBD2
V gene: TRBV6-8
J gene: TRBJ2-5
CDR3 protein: CASRMTSGGTETQYF
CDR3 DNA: TGTGCCAGCAGGATGACTAGCGGGGGTACGGAGACCCAGTACTTC

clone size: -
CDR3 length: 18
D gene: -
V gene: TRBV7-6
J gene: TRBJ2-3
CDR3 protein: CASSSPPRVAARSDTQYF
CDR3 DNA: TGTGCCAGCAGCTCCCCCCCCCGGGTGGCGGCCCGTTCGGATACGCAGTATTTT

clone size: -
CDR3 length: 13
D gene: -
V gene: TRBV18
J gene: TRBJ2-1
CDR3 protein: CASSPLPGYEQFF
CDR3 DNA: TGTGCCAGCTCACCATTGCCGGGATATGAGCAGTTCTTC

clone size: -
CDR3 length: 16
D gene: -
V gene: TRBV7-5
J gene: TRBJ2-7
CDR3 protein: CASSLMTGGRTYEQYF
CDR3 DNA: TGTGCCAGCAGCTTAATGACGGGGGGCCGGACCTACGAGCAGTACTTC

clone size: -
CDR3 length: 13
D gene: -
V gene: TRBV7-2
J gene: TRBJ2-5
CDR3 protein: CASSSFAQETQYF
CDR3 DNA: TGTGCCAGCAGCTCTTTCGCGCAAGAGACCCAGTACTTC

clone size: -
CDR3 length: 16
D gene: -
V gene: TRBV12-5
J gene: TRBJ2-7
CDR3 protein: CASDLAPSTSSREQYF
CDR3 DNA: TGTGCTAGTGATCTTGCGCCCAGTACGAGCTCTCGTGAGCAGTACTTC

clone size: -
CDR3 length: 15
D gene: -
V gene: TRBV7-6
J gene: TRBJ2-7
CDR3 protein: CASSDRNPRSYEQYF
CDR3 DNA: TGTGCCAGCAGCGACCGAAACCCCCGATCCTACGAGCAGTACTTC

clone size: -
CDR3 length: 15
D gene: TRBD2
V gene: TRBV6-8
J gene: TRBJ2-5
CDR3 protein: CASSDYRDYEETQYF
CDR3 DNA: TGTGCCAGCAGTGACTACCGGGACTACGAAGAGACCCAGTACTTC

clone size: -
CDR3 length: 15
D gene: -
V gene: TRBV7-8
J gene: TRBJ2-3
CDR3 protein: CASSLGPRTQDTQYF
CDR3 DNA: TGTGCCAGCAGCTTAGGGCCCCGCACACAAGATACGCAGTATTTT

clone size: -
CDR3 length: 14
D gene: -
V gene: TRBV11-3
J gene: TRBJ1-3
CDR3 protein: CASSQTASGNTIYF
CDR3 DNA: TGTGCCAGCAGCCAAACTGCCTCTGGAAACACCATATATTTT

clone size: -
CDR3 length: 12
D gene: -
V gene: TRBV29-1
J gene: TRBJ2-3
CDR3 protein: CSAQGDLDTQYF
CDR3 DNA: TGCAGCGCACAGGGCGACTTAGATACGCAGTATTTT

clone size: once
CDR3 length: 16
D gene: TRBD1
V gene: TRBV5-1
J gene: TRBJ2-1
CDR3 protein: CASSYQGVSPYNEQFF
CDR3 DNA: TGCGCCAGCAGCTACCAGGGGGTCTCCCCCTACAATGAGCAGTTCTTC

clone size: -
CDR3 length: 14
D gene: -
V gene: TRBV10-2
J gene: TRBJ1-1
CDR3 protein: CASSESELNTEAFF
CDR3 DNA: TGCGCCAGCAGTGAGTCTGAGTTGAACACTGAAGCTTTCTTT

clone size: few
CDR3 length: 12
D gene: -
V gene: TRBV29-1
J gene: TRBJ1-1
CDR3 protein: CSVGSGNTEAFF
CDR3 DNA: TGCAGCGTTGGTTCAGGGAACACTGAAGCTTTCTTT

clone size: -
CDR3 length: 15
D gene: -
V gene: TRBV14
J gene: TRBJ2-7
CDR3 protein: CASSPPGPRTYEQYF
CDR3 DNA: TGTGCCAGCAGCCCCCCGGGACCTCGAACCTACGAGCAGTACTTC

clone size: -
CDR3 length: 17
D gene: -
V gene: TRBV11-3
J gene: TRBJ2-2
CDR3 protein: CASSAPGGVEVTGELFF
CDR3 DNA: TGTGCCAGCAGTGCCCCGGGTGGGGTGGAGGTCACCGGGGAGCTGTTTTTT

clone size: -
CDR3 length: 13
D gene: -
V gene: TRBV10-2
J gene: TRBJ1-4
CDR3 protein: CASTGHLNEKLFF
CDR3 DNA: TGCGCCAGCACTGGCCACCTAAATGAAAAACTGTTTTTT

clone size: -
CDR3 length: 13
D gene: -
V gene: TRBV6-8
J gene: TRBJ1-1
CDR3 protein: CASSYRGDTEAFF
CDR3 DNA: TGTGCCAGCAGTTACCGGGGGGACACTGAAGCTTTCTTT

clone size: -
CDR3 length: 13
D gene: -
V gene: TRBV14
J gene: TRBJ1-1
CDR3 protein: CASSQDRVAEAFF
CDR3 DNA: TGTGCCAGCAGCCAAGACAGGGTAGCTGAAGCTTTCTTT

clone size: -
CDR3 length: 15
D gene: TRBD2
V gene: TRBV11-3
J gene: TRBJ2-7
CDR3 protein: CASSSERGSSYEQYF
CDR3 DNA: TGTGCCAGCAGCTCCGAGCGGGGGAGCTCCTACGAGCAGTACTTT

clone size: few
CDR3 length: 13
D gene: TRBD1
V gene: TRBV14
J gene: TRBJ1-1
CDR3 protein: CASRYRQGGEAFF
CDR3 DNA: TGTGCCAGCAGGTATCGACAGGGAGGTGAAGCTTTCTTT

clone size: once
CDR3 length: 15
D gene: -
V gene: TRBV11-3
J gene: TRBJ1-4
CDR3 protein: CASSFFGGMDEKLFF
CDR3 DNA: TGTGCCAGCAGCTTTTTTGGGGGGATGGATGAAAAACTGTTTTTT

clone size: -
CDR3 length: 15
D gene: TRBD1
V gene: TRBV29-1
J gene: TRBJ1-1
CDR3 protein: CSVGGQGWGTTEAFF
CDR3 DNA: TGCAGCGTTGGGGGACAGGGGTGGGGTACCACTGAAGCTTTCTTT

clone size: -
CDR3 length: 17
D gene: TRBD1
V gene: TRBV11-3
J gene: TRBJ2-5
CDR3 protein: CASSLGSGTGLPETQYF
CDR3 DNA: TGTGCCAGCAGCTTAGGATCCGGGACAGGGCTCCCGGAGACCCAGTACTTC

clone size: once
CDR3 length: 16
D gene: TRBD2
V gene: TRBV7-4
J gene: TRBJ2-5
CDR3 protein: CASSFLCSGPLKTQYF
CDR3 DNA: TGTGCCAGCAGCTTCCTTTGTAGCGGGCCGTTGAAGACCCAGTACTTC

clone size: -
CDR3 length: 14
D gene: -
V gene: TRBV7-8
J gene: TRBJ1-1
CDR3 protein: CASSTPFEATEAFF
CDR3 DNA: TGTGCCAGCAGCACCCCTTTCGAGGCCACTGAAGCTTTCTTT

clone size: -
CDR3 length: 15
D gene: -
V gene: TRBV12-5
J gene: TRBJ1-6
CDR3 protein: CASGDWSSYNSPLHF
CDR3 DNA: TGTGCTAGTGGTGACTGGAGCTCCTATAATTCACCCCTCCACTTT

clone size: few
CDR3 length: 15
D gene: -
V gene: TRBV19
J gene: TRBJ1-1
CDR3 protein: CASSITREVYTEAFF
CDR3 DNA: TGTGCCAGTAGTATAACCAGGGAGGTGTACACTGAAGCTTTCTTT

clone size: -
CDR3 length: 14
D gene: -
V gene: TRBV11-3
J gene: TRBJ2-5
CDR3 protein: CASWTGGARETQYF
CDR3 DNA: TGTGCCAGCTGGACTGGGGGAGCACGCGAGACCCAGTACTTC

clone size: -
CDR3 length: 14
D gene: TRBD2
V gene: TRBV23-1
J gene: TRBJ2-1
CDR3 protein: CASSQRRASGKQFF
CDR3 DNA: TGCGCCAGCAGCCAACGGAGGGCTAGCGGTAAGCAGTTCTTC

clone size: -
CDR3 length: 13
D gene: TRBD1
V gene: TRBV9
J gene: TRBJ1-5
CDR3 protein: CARGTGGPQPQHF
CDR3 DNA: TGTGCCAGAGGGACAGGGGGCCCTCAGCCCCAGCATTTT

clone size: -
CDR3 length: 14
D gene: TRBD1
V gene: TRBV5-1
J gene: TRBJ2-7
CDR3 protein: CASSSGQGADEQYF
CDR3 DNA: TGCGCCAGCAGCAGTGGACAGGGGGCTGACGAGCAGTACTTC

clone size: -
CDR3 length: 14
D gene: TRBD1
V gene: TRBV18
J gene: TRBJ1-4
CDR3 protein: CASSPMAGGEKLFF
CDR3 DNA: TGTGCCAGCTCACCAATGGCAGGGGGTGAAAAACTGTTTTTT

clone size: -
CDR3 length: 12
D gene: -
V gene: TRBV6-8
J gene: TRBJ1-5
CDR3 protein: CASRSSGEPQHF
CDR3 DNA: TGTGCCAGCAGAAGTTCGGGGGAGCCCCAGCATTTT

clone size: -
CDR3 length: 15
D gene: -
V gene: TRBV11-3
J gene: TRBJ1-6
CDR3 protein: CASSLESSYNSPLHF
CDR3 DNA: TGTGCCAGCAGCTTGGAAAGCTCCTATAATTCACCCCTCCACTTT

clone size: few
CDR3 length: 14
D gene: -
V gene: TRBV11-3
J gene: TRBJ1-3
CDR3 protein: CASSRSEIGNIIYF
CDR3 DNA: TGTGCCAGCAGCAGATCCGAAATAGGAAACATCATATATTTT

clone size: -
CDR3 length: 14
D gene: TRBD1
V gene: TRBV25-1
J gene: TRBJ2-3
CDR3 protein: CASSVDRVTDTQYF
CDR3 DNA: TGTGCCAGCAGTGTGGACAGGGTGACAGATACGCAGTATTTT

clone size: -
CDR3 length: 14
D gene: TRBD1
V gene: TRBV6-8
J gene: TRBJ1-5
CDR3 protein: CASSLQGARQPQHF
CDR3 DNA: TGTGCCAGCAGTCTACAGGGGGCCCGTCAGCCCCAGCATTTT

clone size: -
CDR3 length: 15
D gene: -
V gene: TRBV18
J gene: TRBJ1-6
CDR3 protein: CASSRGGHNNSPLHF
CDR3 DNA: TGTGCCAGCTCCCGGGGCGGGCACAATAATTCACCCCTCCACTTT

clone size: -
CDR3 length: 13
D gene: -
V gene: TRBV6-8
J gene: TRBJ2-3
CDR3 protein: CASSSGATGFQYF
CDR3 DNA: TGTGCCAGCAGTTCGGGGGCGACAGGGTTTCAGTATTTT

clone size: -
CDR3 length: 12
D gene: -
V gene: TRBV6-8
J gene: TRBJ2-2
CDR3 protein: CARDQGTGELFF
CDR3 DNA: TGTGCCAGGGACCAGGGAACCGGGGAGCTGTTTTTT

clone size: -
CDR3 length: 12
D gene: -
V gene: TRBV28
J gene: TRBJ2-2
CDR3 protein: CASITGAGELFF
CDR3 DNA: TGTGCCAGCATAACGGGTGCTGGGGAGCTGTTTTTT

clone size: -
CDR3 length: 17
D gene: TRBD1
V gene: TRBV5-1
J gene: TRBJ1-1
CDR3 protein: CASSPQGTGIGNTEAFF
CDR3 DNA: TGCGCCAGCAGCCCCCAGGGGACAGGCATAGGGAACACTGAAGCTTTCTTT

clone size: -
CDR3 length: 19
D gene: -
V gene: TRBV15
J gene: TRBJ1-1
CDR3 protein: CATSRDPSTGFGLNTEAFF
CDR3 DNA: TGTGCCACCAGCAGAGATCCATCTACAGGGTTTGGTCTGAACACTGAAGCTTTCTTT

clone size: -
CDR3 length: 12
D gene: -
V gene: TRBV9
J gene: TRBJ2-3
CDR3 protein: CASKGGPDTQYF
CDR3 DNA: TGTGCCAGCAAGGGGGGCCCAGATACGCAGTATTTT